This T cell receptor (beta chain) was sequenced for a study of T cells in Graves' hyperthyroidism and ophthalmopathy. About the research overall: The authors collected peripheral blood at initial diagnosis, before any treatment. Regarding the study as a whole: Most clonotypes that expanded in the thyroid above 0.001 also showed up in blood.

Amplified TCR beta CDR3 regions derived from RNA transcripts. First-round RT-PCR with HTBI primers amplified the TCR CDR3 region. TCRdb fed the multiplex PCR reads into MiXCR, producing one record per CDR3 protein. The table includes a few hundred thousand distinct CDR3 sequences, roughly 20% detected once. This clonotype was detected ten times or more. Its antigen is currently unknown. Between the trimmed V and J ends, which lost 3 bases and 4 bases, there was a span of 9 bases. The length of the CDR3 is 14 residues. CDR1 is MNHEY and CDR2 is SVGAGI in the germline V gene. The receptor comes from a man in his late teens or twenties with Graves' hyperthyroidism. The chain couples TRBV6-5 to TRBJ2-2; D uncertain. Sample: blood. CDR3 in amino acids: CASSYFARTGELFF. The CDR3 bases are TGTGCCAGCAGTTATTTCGCGCGCACCGGGGAGCTGTTTTTT.